The present TCR beta chain was sequenced within a study of early T cells in non-severe SARS-CoV-2 infection. Overall study results and limits: Anti-spike CD8 responses were favored by VDJdb matching, which missed private and CD4 specificities.

This clonotype appeared many times. Its antigen is unidentified. V was clipped by 3 bases and J by 5 bases; unmatched bases: 3. Germline V gene data show CDR1 as SGHTA and CDR2 as FQGNSA. The CDR3 length is 13 residues. In the library, individual cDNA molecules carried attached unique molecular identifiers. TCRdb reprocessed the 5' RACE reads via MiXCR and lists one record per CDR3 protein. In the table there are about 50,000 distinct CDR3 sequences, around 10% of which are singletons. The receptor comes from an adult who was a healthcare worker with PCR-confirmed SARS-CoV-2 infection or an uninfected control (not recorded which). This specimen consisted of whole blood, obtained at baseline. The chain uses TRBV7-2 and TRBJ1-1; 7 bases map to TRBD1. In DNA, the CDR3 is TGTGCCAGCAGCTTGGGACAGCGAACTGAAGCTTTCTTT. This codes for CASSLGQRTEAFF.